This entry lists 4 T cell receptor beta chains sequenced from one sample in a study of graft-versus-host responses after intestinal transplantation (dated by TCRdb to 2020 to 2022). The time point label here, explained by the study, means: cells obtained before transplantation from donor or recipient. Library method: the immunoSEQ multiplex PCR assay. The immuneACCESS repertoire file appears here via TCRdb, limited to in-frame rearrangements. These files lack a portion of the clones; in checked studies, under half of the deficit traces to unresolved V genes, and the cause of the others is not known. Within this sample are roughly 130,000 clones, with around nine tenths of them counted one time only. About 0.18% of the sample rests with the top ten. Their antigen targets remain unknown. The sequencing used unstimulated CD4+ T cells sorted from spleen or lymph node cells, collected before intestinal transplant. All receptors derive from a human donor who received an intestinal transplant.

The chain recombines TRBV19 with TRBJ2-4; weak D call: TRBD2 (5 bases). Trimming took 5 bases from V and 4 from J, leaving 18 bases between them. The length of the CDR3 is 16 residues. CDR1 is LNHDA and CDR2 is SQIVND in the germline V gene (reference sequence). The CDR3 loop reads CASSASGSPQKNIQYF. The CDR3 DNA follows: TGTGCCAGTAGTGCGTCGGGGTCCCCGCAAAAAAACATTCAGTACTTC. Full variable domain (missing parts from reference TRBV19 and TRBJ2-4): DGGITQSPKYLFRKEGQNVTLSCEQNLNHDAMYWYRQDPGQGLRLIYYSQIVNDFQKGDIAEGYSVSREKKESFPLTVTSAQKNPTAFYLCASSASGSPQKNIQYFGAGTRLSVL.

The rearrangement joins TRBV19 to TRBJ1-5; 7 nucleotides agree with TRBD1. CDR3 length: 14 amino acids. Looked up from germline, CDR1 is LNHDA and CDR2 is SQIVND (reference sequence). V lost 8 bases and J lost 4; bases outside the gene matches: 8. The chain's CDR3 is CASQVGQHNQPQHF. CDR3 nucleotide sequence: TGTGCCAGTCAAGTGGGACAGCATAATCAGCCCCAGCATTTT. The whole variable domain, remainder taken from reference TRBV19 and TRBJ1-5, is DGGITQSPKYLFRKEGQNVTLSCEQNLNHDAMYWYRQDPGQGLRLIYYSQIVNDFQKGDIAEGYSVSREKKESFPLTVTSAQKNPTAFYLCASQVGQHNQPQHFGDGTRLSIL.

Only one count was recorded for this clone. The chain is built from TRBV28 and TRBJ2-2; 8 nucleotides match TRBD2. V trimming: 6 bases; J trimming: 6 bases; junction bases outside the gene matches: 9. From germline, CDR1 is MDHEN and CDR2 SYDVKM. The length of the CDR3 is 15 residues. CDR3 sequence: CASRASGSRAGELFF. As DNA, the CDR3 is TGTGCCAGCAGGGCCAGCGGGAGTAGGGCCGGGGAGCTGTTTTTT.

The CDR3 spells CASSIGDRGIAEAFF. The CDR3 bases are TGTGCCAGTAGTATAGGGGACAGGGGGATTGCTGAAGCTTTCTTT. The V and J genes are TRBV19 and TRBJ1-1, with 11 bases aligning to TRBD1. CDR3 size: 15 residues. V dropped 1 base and J dropped 6; count of bases not matched to a gene: 4. Germline loops: CDR1 LNHDA, CDR2 SQIVND (reference sequence).